This T cell receptor beta chain was sequenced for a study of cytomegalovirus exposure and HLA in healthy donors. The germline V gene encodes CDR1 LNHDA and CDR2 SQIVND (reference sequence). The V gene end was trimmed by 9 bases and the J gene end by 4 bases; junction bases not matched to a gene: 12. This CDR3 is 15 amino acids long. Study conclusions and caveats: What TCR beta sequences reportedly achieved was accurate prediction of HLA-A and HLA-B alleles in most subjects.

A multiplex PCR was run with 60 Vbeta primers and 13 Jbeta primers. The repertoire was sequenced with immunoSEQ multiplex PCR; TCRdb's copy has only in-frame clones and lacks some. The sample lists about 43,000 clones, roughly 60% occurring once. Details on this clone: Its antigen is undetermined.

The V gene is TRBV19, the J gene TRBJ1-2; 9 bases fit TRBD1. The clonotype originates from a human donor in good health. Sequencing was done on a sample of PBMCs. The CDR3, as DNA: TGTGCCAGCGAACCAACAGGGGGCTATTTCTATGGCTACACCTTC. Amino acids: CASEPTGGYFYGYTF.